There are many counts of the clone carrying this T cell receptor beta chain. No antigen is known for it. The data belong to a study of CD8 T cells in ankylosing spondylitis. Whole-study results and caveats: Those disease-linked clones were CD8+; they were also relatively rare in peripheral blood. Reactive arthritis synovial fluid and blood previously showed some of these motif variants. Roughly eight highly homologous variants made up a TCR beta motif that seemed to typify ankylosing spondylitis blood.

MiXCR, applied by TCRdb to the 5' RACE reads, yields one record per CDR3 protein. This table holds 150,000 to 200,000 distinct CDR3 sequences, about 20% found once. The source is a male donor aged 10-30 years with ankylosing spondylitis or in good health (not recorded which). Sequencing used blood, either unsorted or a sorted T cell fraction (not recorded which).

CDR3 coding DNA: TGTGCCAGCAGCTTAGCGCGTGTCGGGAGAGCCACAGATACGCAGTATTTT. Its protein product is CASSLARVGRATDTQYF. The chain carries TRBV11-1 and TRBJ2-3; possibly TRBD2 for D (6 bases). There are 17 residues in the CDR3. With 0 bases removed from V and 2 bases from J, the gap between germline ends came to 15 bases. Germline CDR1 SGHAT, CDR2 FQDESV (reference sequence).